Listed below are T cell receptor beta chains from one sample, sequenced in a study of cytomegalovirus exposure and HLA in healthy donors. Repertoires were generated with immunoSEQ multiplex PCR, while TCRdb's copy carries only in-frame clones and drops some. The sample holds under 200,000 clones, about 80% seen once. Sequenced sample: PBMCs. The receptor set was obtained from a woman in her 30s in good health and CMV-seropositive. Both conserved end residues are part of each CDR3. A D gene is named only where the DNA matches it firmly. Clone size is given for some rows only: seen once, a few or many times, or a class if the clone is expanded.

V gene	D gene	clone size	J gene	CDR3 DNA	CDR3 protein
TRBV5-1	NA	NA	TRBJ1-1	TGCGCCAGCAGCGAAGACAGCGACACTGAAGCTTTCTTT	CASSEDSDTEAFF
TRBV7-9	TRBD1	NA	TRBJ1-2	TGTGCCAGCAGCCCCGGGACAGGGCCCTATGGCTACACCTTC	CASSPGTGPYGYTF
TRBV19	NA	NA	TRBJ2-1	TGTGCCAGTAAATTTTGGGGGGGGCTCTTTTGCAATGAGCAGTTCTTC	CASKFWGGLFCNEQFF
TRBV13	TRBD2	NA	TRBJ2-5	TGTGCCAGCAGCTTGGACGGGGGGGCTGAAGAGACCCAGTACTTC	CASSLDGGAEETQYF
TRBV9	TRBD2	NA	TRBJ2-1	TGTGCCAGCAGCCCTCCGGGACTAGCGGTTAATGAGCAGTTCTTC	CASSPPGLAVNEQFF
TRBV4-1	TRBD2	NA	TRBJ2-3	TGCGCCAGCCGTCTAGCGGGGGCCCCGGATACGCAGTATTTT	CASRLAGAPDTQYF
TRBV7-3	TRBD2	NA	TRBJ2-1	TGTGCCAGCAGCTTAACAGCTAGCGGGGACAATGAGCAGTTCTTC	CASSLTASGDNEQFF
TRBV30	NA	NA	TRBJ1-2	TGTGCCTTTTGGGGAGGGAGCGGCTACACCTTC	CAFWGGSGYTF
TRBV5-4	TRBD1	once	TRBJ1-2	TGTGCCAGCAGCTGGGGACAGGGGGCCTCCGGATCTGCCTATGGCTACACCTTC	CASSWGQGASGSAYGYTF
TRBV7-2	NA	NA	TRBJ2-3	TGTGCCAGCAGCCGAGACGGAGGAGGCACAGATACGCAGTATTTT	CASSRDGGGTDTQYF
TRBV6-4	TRBD2	NA	TRBJ2-3	TGTGCCAGCAGTGACGCCCTAGCGGGGGCGTTGGACACAGATACGCAGTATTTT	CASSDALAGALDTDTQYF
TRBV6-1	NA	NA	TRBJ2-7	TGTGCCAGCAGTTCAGGGGCAAGCTCCTACGAGCAGTACTTC	CASSSGASSYEQYF
TRBV30	NA	once	TRBJ2-7	TGTGCCTGGAGTGAAGGGGTCTCCTACGAGCAGTACTTC	CAWSEGVSYEQYF
TRBV2	TRBD1	NA	TRBJ2-7	TGTGCCAGCAGTGATTCCGGGGACAGGGTCTACGAGCAGTACTTC	CASSDSGDRVYEQYF
TRBV5-1	NA	NA	TRBJ1-2	TGCGCCAGCAGTAGAGATCGACAGCTGCTGTACGGCTACACCTTC	CASSRDRQLLYGYTF
TRBV7-9	TRBD1	NA	TRBJ1-5	TGTGCCAGCAGCTTAGGTAGGGGGCTTAGCAATCAGCCCCAGCATTTT	CASSLGRGLSNQPQHF
TRBV27	TRBD1	NA	TRBJ2-7	TGTGCCAGCAGTTGGACAGGGGGATCCTACGAGCAGTACTTC	CASSWTGGSYEQYF
TRBV11-3	NA	NA	TRBJ2-1	TGTGCCAGCAGCCTTAGCTCCTACAATGAGCAGTTCTTC	CASSLSSYNEQFF
TRBV19	NA	NA	TRBJ1-5	TGTGCCAGTCGTCAGACAGAGTTTGGTGAGCCCCAGCATTTT	CASRQTEFGEPQHF
TRBV7-9	NA	NA	TRBJ1-1	TGTGCCAGCAGCCCTCGAGGGTCTGAAGCTTTCTTT	CASSPRGSEAFF
TRBV5-1	NA	NA	TRBJ2-2	TGCGCCAGCAGAGTAGGGGTCAGCACCGGGGAGCTGTTTTTT	CASRVGVSTGELFF
TRBV30	TRBD1	NA	TRBJ1-2	TGTGCCTGGAGTGTACGCCTACGAGGGGGCGGATTCTATGGCTACACCTTC	CAWSVRLRGGGFYGYTF
TRBV5-1	TRBD2	NA	TRBJ2-1	TGCGCCAGCAGCCCTAGCCACGCGCGGGAGGGGTACAATGAGCAGTTCTTC	CASSPSHAREGYNEQFF
TRBV4-1	TRBD1	NA	TRBJ2-2	TGCGCCAGCATGGACAGGGTAGGCACCGGGGAGCTGTTTTTT	CASMDRVGTGELFF
TRBV13	TRBD2	NA	TRBJ2-2	TGTGCCAGCAGCCCCCCGGCGGGGGACACCGGGGAGCTGTTTTTT	CASSPPAGDTGELFF
TRBV5-1	TRBD1	NA	TRBJ1-2	TGCGCCAGCAGCCCCCAGGGGGCGGGTGGCTACACCTTC	CASSPQGAGGYTF
TRBV5-1	TRBD1	NA	TRBJ2-1	TGCGCCAGCAGCTTGGTCCGACAGGGGGGGTATGAGCAGTTCTTC	CASSLVRQGGYEQFF
TRBV7-9	NA	NA	TRBJ2-3	TGTGCCAGCAGCTTGACTAGTGCCGTTCCCACAGATACGCAGTATTTT	CASSLTSAVPTDTQYF
TRBV4-1	NA	NA	TRBJ1-4	TGCGCCAGCAGCCAAGATCCCGCGGATGAAAAACTGTTTTTT	CASSQDPADEKLFF
TRBV14	TRBD1	once	TRBJ1-5	TGTGCCAGCAGCCACAGGACAGGGCGAAATCAGCCCCAGCATTTT	CASSHRTGRNQPQHF
TRBV19	TRBD1	NA	TRBJ1-2	TGTGCCAGTAGTATCCAGGGGGCCAGGAATGGCTACACCTTC	CASSIQGARNGYTF
TRBV7-9	NA	few	TRBJ1-1	TGTGCCAGCAGCTTAGCTGCCGGGGAGAACACTGAAGCTTTCTTT	CASSLAAGENTEAFF
TRBV14	NA	NA	TRBJ2-7	TGTGCCAGCAGCCAAGATCCGCGGACAGAATATTTCTACGAGCAGTACTTC	CASSQDPRTEYFYEQYF
TRBV5-1	NA	NA	TRBJ1-1	TGCGCCAGCAGCTTGGGCGGGGAAGCTTTCTTT	CASSLGGEAFF